This T cell receptor beta chain was observed in a study of CD8 T cells in ankylosing spondylitis. The CDR3 length is 16 residues. Germline V CDR1 and CDR2: SGHTA, FQGTGA. With 5 bases clipped from V and 7 bases from J, the junction kept 12 bases outside the gene matches. TCRdb re-derived calls from the 5' RACE reads in MiXCR, one entry per CDR3 protein. Of under 450,000 distinct CDR3 sequences in the sample, under 20% were seen once. Broader study findings: Made up of about eight highly homologous variants, a TCR beta motif appeared characteristic of ankylosing spondylitis blood. Disease-linked clones were found to be CD8+ and relatively rare in peripheral blood. Disease-linked clones reportedly concentrated significantly in matched ankylosing spondylitis synovial fluid. Before this, some motif variants had been reported in reactive arthritis synovial fluid and blood.

This clonotype has more than one count but fewer than ten. What it recognizes is unknown. The sequenced sample was blood, either unsorted or a sorted T cell fraction (not recorded which). The V call is TRBV7-3, the J call TRBJ2-1, with 9 bases fitting TRBD1. The clonotype was recovered from a male donor with ankylosing spondylitis. The CDR3 DNA is TGTGCCAGCAGCCTCCTACCTCCGGGACAGGGTAATGAGCAGTTCTTC. It is translated as CASSLLPPGQGNEQFF.